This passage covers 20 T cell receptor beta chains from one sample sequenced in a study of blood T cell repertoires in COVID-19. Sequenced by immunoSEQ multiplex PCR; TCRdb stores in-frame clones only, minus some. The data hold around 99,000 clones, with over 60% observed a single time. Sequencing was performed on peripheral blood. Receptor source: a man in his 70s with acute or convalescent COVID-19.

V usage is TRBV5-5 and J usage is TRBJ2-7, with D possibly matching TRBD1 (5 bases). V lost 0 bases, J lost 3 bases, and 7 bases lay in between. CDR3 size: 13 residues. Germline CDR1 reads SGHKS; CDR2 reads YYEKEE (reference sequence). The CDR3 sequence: CASSLEGLYEQYF. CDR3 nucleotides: TGTGCCAGCAGCTTGGAGGGGCTCTACGAGCAGTACTTC.

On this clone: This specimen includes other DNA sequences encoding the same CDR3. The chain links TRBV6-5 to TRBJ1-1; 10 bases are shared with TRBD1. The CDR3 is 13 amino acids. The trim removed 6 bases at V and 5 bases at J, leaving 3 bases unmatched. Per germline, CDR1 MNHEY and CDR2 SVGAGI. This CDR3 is CASRGQGGTEAFF. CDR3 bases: TGTGCCAGCAGAGGACAGGGGGGAACTGAAGCTTTCTTT.

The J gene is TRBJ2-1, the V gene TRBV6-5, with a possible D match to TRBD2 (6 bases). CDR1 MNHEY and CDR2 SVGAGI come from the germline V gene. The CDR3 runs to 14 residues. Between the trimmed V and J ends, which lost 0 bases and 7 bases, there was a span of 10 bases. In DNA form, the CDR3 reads TGTGCCAGCAGTTACTCGGGAGGTCGGAATGAGCAGTTCTTC. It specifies CASSYSGGRNEQFF.

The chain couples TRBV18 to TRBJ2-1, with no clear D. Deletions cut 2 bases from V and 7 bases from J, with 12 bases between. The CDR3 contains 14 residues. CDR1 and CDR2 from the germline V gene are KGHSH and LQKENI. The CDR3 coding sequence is TGTGCCAGCTCACCAAGCACAGTCCTAAATGAGCAGTTCTTC. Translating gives CASSPSTVLNEQFF.

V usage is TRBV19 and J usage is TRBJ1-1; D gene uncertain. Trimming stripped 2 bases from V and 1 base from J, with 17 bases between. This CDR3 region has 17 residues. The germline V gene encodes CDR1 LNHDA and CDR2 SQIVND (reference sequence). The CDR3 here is CASSIFSADPKNTEAFF. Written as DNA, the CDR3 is TGTGCCAGTAGTATATTTAGCGCAGATCCCAAGAACACTGAAGCTTTCTTT.

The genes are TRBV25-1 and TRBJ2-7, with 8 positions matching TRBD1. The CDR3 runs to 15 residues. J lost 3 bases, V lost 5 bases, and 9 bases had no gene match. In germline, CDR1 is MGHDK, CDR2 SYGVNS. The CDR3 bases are TGTGCCAGCAGTAAAGCCGGGACAGGACACTACGAGCAGTACTTC. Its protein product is CASSKAGTGHYEQYF.

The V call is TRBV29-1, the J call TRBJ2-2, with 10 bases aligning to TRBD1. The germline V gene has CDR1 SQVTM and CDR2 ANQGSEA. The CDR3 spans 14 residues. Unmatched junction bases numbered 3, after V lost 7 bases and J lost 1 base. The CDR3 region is CSGGTGVNTGELFF. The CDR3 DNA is TGCAGCGGCGGGACAGGGGTGAACACCGGGGAGCTGTTTTTT.

CDR3 nucleotide sequence: TGTGCCAGCTCACCACAGGGACAGGGAAGCACAGATACGCAGTATTTT. Translation: CASSPQGQGSTDTQYF. The chain is built from TRBV18 and TRBJ2-3; the match to TRBD1 covers 9 bases. Unmatched junction bases numbered 2, after V lost 1 base and J lost 0 bases. The CDR3 runs to 16 residues. Germline assignment: CDR1 KGHSH and CDR2 LQKENI. Looking up the rest from reference TRBV18 and TRBJ2-3 gives the full variable domain: NAGVMQNPRHLVRRRGQEARLRCSPMKGHSHVYWYRQLPEEGLKFMVYLQKENIIDESGMPKERFSAEFPKEGPSILRIQQVVRGDSAAYFCASSPQGQGSTDTQYFGPGTRLTVL.

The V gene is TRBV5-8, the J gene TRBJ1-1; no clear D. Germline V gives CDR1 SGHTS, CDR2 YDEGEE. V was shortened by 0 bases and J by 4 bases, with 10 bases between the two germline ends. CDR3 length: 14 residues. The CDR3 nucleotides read TGTGCCAGCAGCTTGGGCGGGTTGGTCACTGAAGCTTTCTTT. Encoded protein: CASSLGGLVTEAFF.

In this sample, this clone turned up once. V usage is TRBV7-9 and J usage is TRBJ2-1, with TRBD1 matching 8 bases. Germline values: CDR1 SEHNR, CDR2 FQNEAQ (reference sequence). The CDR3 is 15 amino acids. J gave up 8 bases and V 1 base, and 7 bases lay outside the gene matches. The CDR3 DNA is TGTGCCAGCAGCTTAGAAGGACAGGGCTGGTATGAGCAGTTCTTC. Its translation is CASSLEGQGWYEQFF.

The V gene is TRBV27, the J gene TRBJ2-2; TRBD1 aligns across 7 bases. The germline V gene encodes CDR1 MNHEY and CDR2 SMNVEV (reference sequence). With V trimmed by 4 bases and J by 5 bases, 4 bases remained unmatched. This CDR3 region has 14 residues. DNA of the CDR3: TGTGCCAGCAGTTGGGGCAGGGGGACCGGGGAGCTGTTTTTT. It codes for CASSWGRGTGELFF.

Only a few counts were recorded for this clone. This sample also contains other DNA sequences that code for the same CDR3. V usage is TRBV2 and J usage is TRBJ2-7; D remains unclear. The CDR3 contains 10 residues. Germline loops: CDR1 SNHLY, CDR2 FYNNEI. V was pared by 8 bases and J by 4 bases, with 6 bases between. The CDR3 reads CASSGYEQYF. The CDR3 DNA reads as TGTGCCAGCTCAGGTTACGAGCAGTACTTC.

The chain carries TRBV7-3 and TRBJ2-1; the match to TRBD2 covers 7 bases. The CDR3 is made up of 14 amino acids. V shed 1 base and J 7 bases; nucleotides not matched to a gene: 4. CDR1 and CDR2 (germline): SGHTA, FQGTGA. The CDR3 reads CASSLSASGNEQFF. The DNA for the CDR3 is TGTGCCAGCAGCTTAAGTGCTAGCGGTAATGAGCAGTTCTTC.

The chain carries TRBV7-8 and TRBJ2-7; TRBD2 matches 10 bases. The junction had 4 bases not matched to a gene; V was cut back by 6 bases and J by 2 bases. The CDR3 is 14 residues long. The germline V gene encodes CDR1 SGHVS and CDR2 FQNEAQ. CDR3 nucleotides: TGTGCCAGCAGACAAACTAGCGGGGCCTACGAGCAGTACTTC. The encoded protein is CASRQTSGAYEQYF.

The CDR3 region is CASSVGLSYEQYF. The DNA of the CDR3 is TGTGCCAGCAGCGTAGGGCTCTCCTACGAGCAGTACTTC. The genes are TRBV9 and TRBJ2-7; D not resolved. The CDR3 consists of 13 residues. The germline gives CDR1 SGDLS, CDR2 YYNGEE. V lost 0 bases and J 0 bases, leaving 4 bases between the germline ends.

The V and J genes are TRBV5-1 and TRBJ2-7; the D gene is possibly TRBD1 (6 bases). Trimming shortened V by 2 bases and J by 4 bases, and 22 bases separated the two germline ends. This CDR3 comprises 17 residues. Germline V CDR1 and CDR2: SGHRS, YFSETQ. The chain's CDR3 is CASSLNTGRVSVYEQYF. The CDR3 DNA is TGCGCCAGCAGCTTAAATACAGGGAGAGTATCGGTATACGAGCAGTACTTC. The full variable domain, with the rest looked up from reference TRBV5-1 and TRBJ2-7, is KAGVTQTPRYLIKTRGQQVTLSCSPISGHRSVSWYQQTPGQGLQFLFEYFSETQRNKGNFPGRFSGRQFSNSRSEMNVSTLELGDSALYLCASSLNTGRVSVYEQYFGPGTRLTVT.

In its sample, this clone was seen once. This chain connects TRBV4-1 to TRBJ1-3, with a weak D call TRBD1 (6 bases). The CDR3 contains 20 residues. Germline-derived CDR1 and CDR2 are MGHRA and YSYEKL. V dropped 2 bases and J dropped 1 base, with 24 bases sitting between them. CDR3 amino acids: CASSQPGRDTFIWSGNTIYF. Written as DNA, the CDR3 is TGCGCCAGCAGCCAACCGGGCCGGGACACTTTTATTTGGTCTGGAAACACCATATATTTT.

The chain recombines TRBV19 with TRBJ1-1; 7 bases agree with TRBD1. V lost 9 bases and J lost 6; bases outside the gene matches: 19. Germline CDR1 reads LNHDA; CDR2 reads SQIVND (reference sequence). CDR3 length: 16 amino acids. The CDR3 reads CASISSETGYFAEAFF. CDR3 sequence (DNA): TGTGCCAGCATCTCTTCGGAGACAGGGTATTTCGCTGAAGCTTTCTTT.

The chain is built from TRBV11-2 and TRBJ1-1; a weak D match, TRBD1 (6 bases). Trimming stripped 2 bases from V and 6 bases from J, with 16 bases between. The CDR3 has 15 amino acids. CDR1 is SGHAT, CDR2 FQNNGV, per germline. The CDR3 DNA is TGTGCCAGCAGCTTACCCACAGGGAGGGACGCTGAAGCTTTCTTT. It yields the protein CASSLPTGRDAEAFF.

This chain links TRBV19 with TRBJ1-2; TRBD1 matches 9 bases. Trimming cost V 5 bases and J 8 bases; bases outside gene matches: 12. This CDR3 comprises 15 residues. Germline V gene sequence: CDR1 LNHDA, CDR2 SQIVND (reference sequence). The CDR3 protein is CASSPRPTGGEGYTF. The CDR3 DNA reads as TGTGCCAGTAGTCCGCGCCCGACAGGGGGAGAGGGCTACACCTTC.